Listed below are T cell receptor beta chains from one sample, sequenced in a study of blood T cell repertoires in COVID-19. The data were produced by immunoSEQ multiplex PCR, yet TCRdb's version contains in-frame clones alone and is incomplete. This table has some 60,000 clones, 65% to 90% appearing once. The sequenced sample consisted of peripheral blood. Receptors were obtained from a human donor in a cohort sampled during active COVID-19. Each CDR3 is given with its conserved first and last residue. Fields, in order: D gene, J gene, V gene, clone size, CDR3 DNA, CDR3 protein. D genes are given only for firm matches. Only part of the rows carry a size: once, few, many, or a class if the clone is expanded.

D gene: TRBD1
J gene: TRBJ1-6
V gene: TRBV18
clone size: .
CDR3 DNA: TGTGCCAGCTCACCGGGACAGGGGGATTCACCCCTCCACTTT
CDR3 protein: CASSPGQGDSPLHF

D gene: .
J gene: TRBJ1-2
V gene: TRBV7-8
clone size: .
CDR3 DNA: TGTGCCAGCAGATCCCGGGACACCCTCTATGGCTACACCTTC
CDR3 protein: CASRSRDTLYGYTF

D gene: TRBD1
J gene: TRBJ2-7
V gene: TRBV9
clone size: few
CDR3 DNA: TGTGCCAGCAGCGTAGCGGGGACAGGGGCGGGGGAGCAGTACTTC
CDR3 protein: CASSVAGTGAGEQYF

D gene: .
J gene: TRBJ1-2
V gene: TRBV12-5
clone size: .
CDR3 DNA: TGTGCTAGTGCGCTAAATAACTATGGCTACACCTTC
CDR3 protein: CASALNNYGYTF

D gene: TRBD1
J gene: TRBJ1-6
V gene: TRBV7-9
clone size: .
CDR3 DNA: TGTGCCAGCAGCTCGACAGGGGCATCACCCCTCCACTTT
CDR3 protein: CASSSTGASPLHF

D gene: TRBD1
J gene: TRBJ1-2
V gene: TRBV6-6
clone size: few
CDR3 DNA: TGTGCCAGCTCCTCCAGGGGGTCTTGGGGCTACACCTTC
CDR3 protein: CASSSRGSWGYTF

D gene: TRBD1
J gene: TRBJ1-3
V gene: TRBV19
clone size: .
CDR3 DNA: TGTGCCAGCGGGACAGGGGGTTCTGGAAACACCATATATTTT
CDR3 protein: CASGTGGSGNTIYF

D gene: .
J gene: TRBJ1-6
V gene: TRBV5-5
clone size: .
CDR3 DNA: TGTGCCAGCAACCCAACAGCCAGCTATAATTCACCCCTCCACTTT
CDR3 protein: CASNPTASYNSPLHF

D gene: TRBD2
J gene: TRBJ2-2
V gene: TRBV7-9
clone size: few
CDR3 DNA: TGTGCCAGCAGCCCCAGACTAGCGGGGGGCCATTCGAACACCGGGGAGCTGTTTTTT
CDR3 protein: CASSPRLAGGHSNTGELFF

D gene: TRBD1
J gene: TRBJ2-2
V gene: TRBV7-7
clone size: .
CDR3 DNA: TGTGCCAGCAGCTTAGGACAGGGGGCGGTCGGGGAGCTGTTTTTT
CDR3 protein: CASSLGQGAVGELFF

D gene: .
J gene: TRBJ2-1
V gene: TRBV12-3/TRBV12-4
clone size: .
CDR3 DNA: TGTGCCAGCAGTTACAGCCCTGACGAGCAGTTCTTC
CDR3 protein: CASSYSPDEQFF

D gene: .
J gene: TRBJ2-4
V gene: TRBV6-6
clone size: once
CDR3 DNA: TGTGCCAGCAGTTACTCCGGCAGGGAAAATCAGTACTTC
CDR3 protein: CASSYSGRENQYF

D gene: .
J gene: TRBJ1-4
V gene: TRBV5-1
clone size: once
CDR3 DNA: TGCGCCAGCAGCTTGGGTGACCGACAGGCAAAACCCACAACTAATGAAAAACTGTTTTTT
CDR3 protein: CASSLGDRQAKPTTNEKLFF

D gene: TRBD1
J gene: TRBJ1-6
V gene: TRBV27
clone size: .
CDR3 DNA: TGTGCCAGCAGGGATGGCCAGGGACAGGGAGGTTCACCCCTCCACTTT
CDR3 protein: CASRDGQGQGGSPLHF

D gene: .
J gene: TRBJ1-4
V gene: TRBV19
clone size: .
CDR3 DNA: TGTGCCAGTAGTATTGACATAAACTCGGAAAAACTGTTTTTT
CDR3 protein: CASSIDINSEKLFF

D gene: TRBD2
J gene: TRBJ2-5
V gene: TRBV4-3
clone size: .
CDR3 DNA: TGCGCCAGCAGCCAAGATGGCTGGCTAGCGGGGGGGCGAGAGACCCAGTACTTC
CDR3 protein: CASSQDGWLAGGRETQYF

D gene: .
J gene: TRBJ2-3
V gene: TRBV15
clone size: .
CDR3 DNA: TGTGCCACCAGCAGAGATCGGGGGGCCACCACAGATACGCAGTATTTT
CDR3 protein: CATSRDRGATTDTQYF

D gene: .
J gene: TRBJ1-2
V gene: TRBV6-5
clone size: .
CDR3 DNA: TGTGCCAGCAGTTACCTACCGGGGGGGGGCGTAGGCTACACCTTC
CDR3 protein: CASSYLPGGGVGYTF

D gene: .
J gene: TRBJ2-5
V gene: TRBV7-9
clone size: .
CDR3 DNA: TGTGCCAGCAGCTTTGGCAGGGCGAAGACCCAGTACTTC
CDR3 protein: CASSFGRAKTQYF

D gene: TRBD1
J gene: TRBJ2-5
V gene: TRBV7-2
clone size: .
CDR3 DNA: TGTGCCAGCAGCCCGACAGGGACCGAGACCCAGTACTTC
CDR3 protein: CASSPTGTETQYF

D gene: TRBD1
J gene: TRBJ1-4
V gene: TRBV7-2
clone size: .
CDR3 DNA: TGTGCCAGCAGCTCTCCCGGGACAGCTAATGAAAAACTGTTTTTT
CDR3 protein: CASSSPGTANEKLFF

D gene: TRBD1
J gene: TRBJ1-5
V gene: TRBV4-2
clone size: .
CDR3 DNA: TGTGCCAGCAGTGGACAGGGGGCCGGACAGCCCCAGCATTTT
CDR3 protein: CASSGQGAGQPQHF

D gene: TRBD1
J gene: TRBJ1-1
V gene: TRBV7-3
clone size: .
CDR3 DNA: TGTGCCAGCAGCATACAGGGGCAGAACACTGAAGCTTTCTTT
CDR3 protein: CASSIQGQNTEAFF

D gene: .
J gene: TRBJ1-2
V gene: TRBV7-2
clone size: .
CDR3 DNA: TGTGCCAGCAGCTTAGGTCTTCGGGTTTTCCAGGGCTACACCTTC
CDR3 protein: CASSLGLRVFQGYTF

D gene: TRBD1
J gene: TRBJ1-2
V gene: TRBV19
clone size: .
CDR3 DNA: TGTGCCAGTAGTACCCGTCCCGGGACAGGGGGCAGGATCTATGGCTACACCTTC
CDR3 protein: CASSTRPGTGGRIYGYTF

D gene: .
J gene: TRBJ1-4
V gene: TRBV25-1
clone size: .
CDR3 DNA: TGTGCCAGCAGTGAAGATGGCCGGGGTGAAAAACTGTTTTTT
CDR3 protein: CASSEDGRGEKLFF

D gene: .
J gene: TRBJ2-4
V gene: TRBV14
clone size: .
CDR3 DNA: TGTGCCAGCAGCCAAGCGAACATTCAGTACTTC
CDR3 protein: CASSQANIQYF

D gene: TRBD2
J gene: TRBJ2-4
V gene: TRBV4-2
clone size: .
CDR3 DNA: TGTGCCAGCAGCCAAGAGGAGATTAGCGGGGACATTCAGTACTTC
CDR3 protein: CASSQEEISGDIQYF

D gene: .
J gene: TRBJ2-1
V gene: TRBV5-1
clone size: .
CDR3 DNA: TGCGCCAGCAGCTTGGTACAGGAGAATGAGCAGTTCTTC
CDR3 protein: CASSLVQENEQFF

D gene: .
J gene: TRBJ2-5
V gene: TRBV5-6
clone size: .
CDR3 DNA: TGTGCCAGCAGCAACAGGAGGGCCAACCAAGAGACCCAGTACTTC
CDR3 protein: CASSNRRANQETQYF

D gene: .
J gene: TRBJ1-1
V gene: TRBV9
clone size: .
CDR3 DNA: TGTGCCAGCAGCGTTGTTACAGGGAACACTGAAGCTTTCTTT
CDR3 protein: CASSVVTGNTEAFF

D gene: TRBD2
J gene: TRBJ2-1
V gene: TRBV6-4
clone size: .
CDR3 DNA: TGTGCCAGCAGCCAAACTCCCGGGGGGGCCTACAATGAGCAGTTCTTC
CDR3 protein: CASSQTPGGAYNEQFF

D gene: TRBD2
J gene: TRBJ2-5
V gene: TRBV9
clone size: .
CDR3 DNA: TGTGCCAGCAGCGGCGACCCCATGAGCGGGGGGACCCCACTGTACCAAGAGACCCAGTACTTC
CDR3 protein: CASSGDPMSGGTPLYQETQYF

D gene: .
J gene: TRBJ1-2
V gene: TRBV6-1
clone size: .
CDR3 DNA: TGTGCCAGCAGTGAAAGGGGTTCTGGGGGCTCGGGCTATGGCTACACCTTC
CDR3 protein: CASSERGSGGSGYGYTF

D gene: .
J gene: TRBJ1-5
V gene: TRBV21-1
clone size: .
CDR3 DNA: TGTGCCAGCACAAACGGGACAGGGGGCCAGCCCCAGCATTTT
CDR3 protein: CASTNGTGGQPQHF

D gene: TRBD1
J gene: TRBJ1-2
V gene: TRBV19
clone size: .
CDR3 DNA: TGTGCCAGTAGTATAGGATTCCCGGACAGGGGCTCTGGCTACACCTTC
CDR3 protein: CASSIGFPDRGSGYTF

D gene: .
J gene: TRBJ1-1
V gene: TRBV7-9
clone size: few
CDR3 DNA: TGTGCCAGCTCCCTAACCGCAGGGTCCACTGAAGCTTTCTTT
CDR3 protein: CASSLTAGSTEAFF

D gene: .
J gene: TRBJ1-5
V gene: TRBV23-1
clone size: once
CDR3 DNA: TGCGCCAGCAGTCAATCTAACCGGGACCCTCCTTACGGGGGTTGTCGTCAGCCCCAGCATTTT
CDR3 protein: CASSQSNRDPPYGGCRQPQHF

D gene: .
J gene: TRBJ2-7
V gene: TRBV4-1
clone size: .
CDR3 DNA: TGCGCCAGCAGCCAAGAGGGAGGAGTGAGGCTAGCCGAGCAGTACTTC
CDR3 protein: CASSQEGGVRLAEQYF

D gene: .
J gene: TRBJ2-7
V gene: TRBV6-2/TRBV6-3
clone size: .
CDR3 DNA: TGTGCCAGCAGTTACTACTTCTCGTACGAGCAGTACTTC
CDR3 protein: CASSYYFSYEQYF

D gene: TRBD2
J gene: TRBJ2-2
V gene: TRBV7-9
clone size: .
CDR3 DNA: TGTGCCAGCAGCCCGGGCGGGGGAAGCACCGGGGAGCTGTTTTTT
CDR3 protein: CASSPGGGSTGELFF